This is a list of T cell receptor beta chains from one sample in a study of cytomegalovirus exposure and HLA in healthy donors. Only in-frame clones appear in the TCRdb table, and some are missing; sequencing was by immunoSEQ multiplex PCR. The sample records 100,000 to 150,000 clones, roughly 69% being singletons. Sequenced input: PBMCs. The receptors come from a human donor in good health. Both conserved end residues are part of each CDR3. Each record gives: clone size, J gene, V gene, D gene, CDR3 DNA, CDR3 protein. D genes are given only for firm matches. Size is omitted from some rows. Given values are once, few, many or a class for expanded clones.

clone_size: few; j_call: TRBJ2-2; v_call: TRBV14; d_call: TRBD1; cdr3_nt: TGTGCCAGCAGCCAAATATCCGGGACAGGGGGCTTTCACACCGGGGAGCTGTTTTTT; cdr3_aa: CASSQISGTGGFHTGELFF
clone_size: .; j_call: TRBJ2-5; v_call: TRBV5-1; d_call: TRBD2; cdr3_nt: TGCGCCAGCAGCTCCGGACTAGCGCGAGAGACCCAGTACTTC; cdr3_aa: CASSSGLARETQYF
clone_size: .; j_call: TRBJ1-1; v_call: TRBV2; d_call: TRBD1; cdr3_nt: TGTGCCAGCAGTGTTCTATTTTGGACAGGGGTAATGAACACTGAAGCTTTCTTT; cdr3_aa: CASSVLFWTGVMNTEAFF
clone_size: .; j_call: TRBJ2-7; v_call: TRBV10-3; d_call: TRBD1; cdr3_nt: TGTGCCATCAGTGAGAGGGACAGGGAGGGCCAGCAGTACTTC; cdr3_aa: CAISERDREGQQYF
clone_size: .; j_call: TRBJ2-7; v_call: TRBV27; d_call: .; cdr3_nt: TGTGCCAGCAGTTTATCACAGCCCTACGAGCAGTACTTC; cdr3_aa: CASSLSQPYEQYF
clone_size: .; j_call: TRBJ1-3; v_call: TRBV7-9; d_call: TRBD1; cdr3_nt: TGTTCCAGCAGCTTGGAGGGGGCCCTCTCTGGAAACACCATATATTTT; cdr3_aa: CSSSLEGALSGNTIYF
clone_size: .; j_call: TRBJ2-1; v_call: TRBV7-3; d_call: TRBD2; cdr3_nt: TGTGCCAGCAGCTTAAAGCCTAGCGGGAGGGCCGGTCATGAGCAGTTCTTC; cdr3_aa: CASSLKPSGRAGHEQFF
clone_size: once; j_call: TRBJ1-5; v_call: TRBV4-3; d_call: .; cdr3_nt: TGCGCCAGCAGCCAAGATGTGGGGGCCTGGCAGCCCCAGCATTTT; cdr3_aa: CASSQDVGAWQPQHF
clone_size: .; j_call: TRBJ1-1; v_call: TRBV5-1; d_call: .; cdr3_nt: TGCGCCAGCAGCTCGTTAACAGGGTTGGGAAATGAAGCTTTCTTT; cdr3_aa: CASSSLTGLGNEAFF
clone_size: .; j_call: TRBJ1-1; v_call: TRBV6-6; d_call: .; cdr3_nt: TGTGCCAGCAGCCTTACCCTCGGGGTAGAAGCTTTCTTT; cdr3_aa: CASSLTLGVEAFF
clone_size: .; j_call: TRBJ2-7; v_call: TRBV5-1; d_call: TRBD2; cdr3_nt: TGCGCCAGCAGCTTACTAGCGGGAGCGTACGGTACCTACGAGCAGTACTTC; cdr3_aa: CASSLLAGAYGTYEQYF
clone_size: .; j_call: TRBJ2-7; v_call: TRBV7-2; d_call: .; cdr3_nt: TGTGCCAGCAGCTTATTTGGGGAGTTAGCATACGAGCAGTACTTC; cdr3_aa: CASSLFGELAYEQYF
clone_size: few; j_call: TRBJ1-1; v_call: TRBV9; d_call: .; cdr3_nt: TGTGCCAGCAGCGTAGACCCACCGGGGGGGATTAACACTGAAGCTTTCTTT; cdr3_aa: CASSVDPPGGINTEAFF
clone_size: .; j_call: TRBJ2-1; v_call: TRBV25-1; d_call: TRBD1; cdr3_nt: TGTGCCAGCAGTGTCACAGGGGGCGGCCATGAGCAGTTCTTC; cdr3_aa: CASSVTGGGHEQFF
clone_size: few; j_call: TRBJ2-1; v_call: TRBV6-5; d_call: TRBD1; cdr3_nt: TGTGCCAGCAGTTACGTAGGGACAGGGGTTGGTGAGCAGTTCTTC; cdr3_aa: CASSYVGTGVGEQFF
clone_size: .; j_call: TRBJ2-7; v_call: TRBV9; d_call: .; cdr3_nt: TGTGCCAGCAGCGTAGATTCTCAGGGGCGAAATTTCTACGAGCAGTACTTC; cdr3_aa: CASSVDSQGRNFYEQYF
clone_size: few; j_call: TRBJ1-1; v_call: TRBV28; d_call: .; cdr3_nt: TGTGCCAGCAGCCCAGGTGTAGTGGACACTGAAGCTTTCTTT; cdr3_aa: CASSPGVVDTEAFF
clone_size: .; j_call: TRBJ1-2; v_call: TRBV27; d_call: .; cdr3_nt: TGTGCCAGCAGTTTGATGTTTCAGGGCCCCTATGGCTACACCTTC; cdr3_aa: CASSLMFQGPYGYTF
clone_size: .; j_call: TRBJ2-7; v_call: TRBV18; d_call: .; cdr3_nt: TGTGCCAGCTCACCCAGGAATAACTACGAGCAGTACTTC; cdr3_aa: CASSPRNNYEQYF
clone_size: .; j_call: TRBJ2-7; v_call: TRBV13; d_call: TRBD2; cdr3_nt: TGTGCCAGCAGCGGACCCCGACGACTGTTAGCGGGAGGCTACGAGCAGTACTTC; cdr3_aa: CASSGPRRLLAGGYEQYF
clone_size: .; j_call: TRBJ1-6; v_call: TRBV27; d_call: .; cdr3_nt: TGTGCCAGCAGTATAAGCGGCTCCTATAATTCACCCCTCCACTTT; cdr3_aa: CASSISGSYNSPLHF
clone_size: .; j_call: TRBJ1-1; v_call: TRBV5-1; d_call: TRBD1; cdr3_nt: TGCGCCAGCAGCGGGGGGACAGGGGACAATACTAACACTGAAGCTTTCTTT; cdr3_aa: CASSGGTGDNTNTEAFF
clone_size: .; j_call: TRBJ2-4; v_call: TRBV11-2; d_call: .; cdr3_nt: TGTGCCAGCAGTTCGGGAAAAAACATTCAGTACTTC; cdr3_aa: CASSSGKNIQYF
clone_size: .; j_call: TRBJ2-4; v_call: TRBV27; d_call: .; cdr3_nt: TGTGCCAGCAGTTCTGGCGGGGCGAACATTCAGTACTTC; cdr3_aa: CASSSGGANIQYF
clone_size: .; j_call: TRBJ2-7; v_call: TRBV11-1; d_call: .; cdr3_nt: TGTGCCAGCAGCTTATACTCCTACGAGCAGTACTTC; cdr3_aa: CASSLYSYEQYF
clone_size: few; j_call: TRBJ2-1; v_call: TRBV19; d_call: TRBD2; cdr3_nt: TGTGCCAGTAGTATCCCGTTTAGTCTAGCGGGAGGAGGTGAGCAGTTCTTC; cdr3_aa: CASSIPFSLAGGGEQFF
clone_size: .; j_call: TRBJ1-1; v_call: TRBV18; d_call: .; cdr3_nt: TGTGCCAGCTCGGATACAGTGGGTGTAAGAGCTGAAGCTTTCTTT; cdr3_aa: CASSDTVGVRAEAFF
clone_size: .; j_call: TRBJ2-1; v_call: TRBV15; d_call: .; cdr3_nt: TGTGCCACCAGCAGGAAGAGGGGGAGGGTCTCCTACAATGAGCAGTTCTTC; cdr3_aa: CATSRKRGRVSYNEQFF
clone_size: few; j_call: TRBJ2-7; v_call: TRBV21-1; d_call: .; cdr3_nt: TGTGCCAGCAGCAAAACTCTTTACGAGCAGTACTTC; cdr3_aa: CASSKTLYEQYF
clone_size: .; j_call: TRBJ2-3; v_call: TRBV29-1; d_call: .; cdr3_nt: TGCAGCGTTGAACACAGAGATACGCAGTATTTT; cdr3_aa: CSVEHRDTQYF
clone_size: .; j_call: TRBJ1-2; v_call: TRBV2; d_call: TRBD1; cdr3_nt: TGTGCCAGCAGTCGGGACAGGGAATATGGCTACACCTTC; cdr3_aa: CASSRDREYGYTF
clone_size: .; j_call: TRBJ2-2; v_call: TRBV6-1; d_call: TRBD1; cdr3_nt: TGTGCCAGCAGGACAGGGCCGGACACCGGGGAGCTGTTTTTT; cdr3_aa: CASRTGPDTGELFF
clone_size: few; j_call: TRBJ2-5; v_call: TRBV19; d_call: .; cdr3_nt: TGTGCCAGTAGTCCTAGGCAAGAGACCCAGTACTTC; cdr3_aa: CASSPRQETQYF
clone_size: .; j_call: TRBJ2-7; v_call: TRBV4-2; d_call: TRBD2; cdr3_nt: TGTGCCAGCAGCCGAAAAGGGACTAGCGTGTACGAGCAGTACTTC; cdr3_aa: CASSRKGTSVYEQYF
clone_size: few; j_call: TRBJ1-1; v_call: TRBV19; d_call: .; cdr3_nt: TGTGCCAGTACCCTGCGGGGGATTTCTGAAGCTTTCTTT; cdr3_aa: CASTLRGISEAFF
clone_size: .; j_call: TRBJ2-7; v_call: TRBV19; d_call: TRBD1; cdr3_nt: TGTGCCAGTAGCGGGACAGGGGACGGAGCCTACGAGCAGTACTTC; cdr3_aa: CASSGTGDGAYEQYF
clone_size: .; j_call: TRBJ2-7; v_call: TRBV6-6; d_call: TRBD1; cdr3_nt: TGTGCCAGCAGTTACTGGACAGGGCAGCTCGAGCAGTACTTC; cdr3_aa: CASSYWTGQLEQYF
clone_size: .; j_call: TRBJ1-6; v_call: TRBV4-3; d_call: .; cdr3_nt: TGCGCCAGCAGCCACAGGGATTCACCCCTCCACTTT; cdr3_aa: CASSHRDSPLHF
clone_size: .; j_call: TRBJ1-1; v_call: TRBV27; d_call: .; cdr3_nt: TGTGCCAGCAGTATCGCTGCGAGGGCTGAAGCTTTCTTT; cdr3_aa: CASSIAARAEAFF
clone_size: .; j_call: TRBJ2-1; v_call: TRBV28; d_call: TRBD2; cdr3_nt: TGTGCCAGCAGTCTCACAGCGGGAGCGGGCTACAATGAGCAGTTCTTC; cdr3_aa: CASSLTAGAGYNEQFF
clone_size: .; j_call: TRBJ2-1; v_call: TRBV27; d_call: .; cdr3_nt: TGTGCCAGCAACCCCCGGAGGCCGCGCAACAATGAGCAGTTCTTC; cdr3_aa: CASNPRRPRNNEQFF
clone_size: many; j_call: TRBJ2-1; v_call: TRBV7-9; d_call: TRBD2; cdr3_nt: TGTGCCAGCAGCTTAAGGGGGGAACTAGCGGGCAGGGACAATGAGCAGTTCTTC; cdr3_aa: CASSLRGELAGRDNEQFF
clone_size: .; j_call: TRBJ2-7; v_call: TRBV28; d_call: TRBD2; cdr3_nt: TGTGCCAGCAGTACCGAACTAGCGGGAGGCTCCTACGAGCAGTACTTC; cdr3_aa: CASSTELAGGSYEQYF
clone_size: .; j_call: TRBJ2-2; v_call: TRBV7-8; d_call: .; cdr3_nt: TGTGCCAGCAGCTTACGGAGCAGGGCCGAAATCGCGAACACCGGGGAGCTGTTTTTT; cdr3_aa: CASSLRSRAEIANTGELFF
clone_size: many; j_call: TRBJ1-1; v_call: TRBV19; d_call: TRBD1; cdr3_nt: TGTGCCAGTAGTTCGGAAGGACAGGCTCTGGGGTTGAACACTGAAGCTTTCTTT; cdr3_aa: CASSSEGQALGLNTEAFF
clone_size: few; j_call: TRBJ2-1; v_call: TRBV27; d_call: .; cdr3_nt: TGTGCCAGCAGTTTAGGCAATGTATACAATGAGCAGTTCTTC; cdr3_aa: CASSLGNVYNEQFF
clone_size: .; j_call: TRBJ2-1; v_call: TRBV19; d_call: TRBD1; cdr3_nt: TGTGCCAGTAGTATTGGGGACAGGGTCTACAATGAGCAGTTCTTC; cdr3_aa: CASSIGDRVYNEQFF
clone_size: .; j_call: TRBJ1-3; v_call: TRBV27; d_call: .; cdr3_nt: TGTGCCAGCAGCAGGGGTTCCTTGGGAAACACCATATATTTT; cdr3_aa: CASSRGSLGNTIYF
clone_size: few; j_call: TRBJ1-1; v_call: TRBV5-1; d_call: TRBD1; cdr3_nt: TGCGCCAGCAGTTGGACAGGCGTTATGAACACTGAAGCTTTCTTT; cdr3_aa: CASSWTGVMNTEAFF
clone_size: .; j_call: TRBJ2-3; v_call: TRBV18; d_call: TRBD2; cdr3_nt: TGTGCCAGCTCACCAGCCCTACTAGCGGGAGTTAACCCAGATACGCAGTATTTT; cdr3_aa: CASSPALLAGVNPDTQYF
clone_size: .; j_call: TRBJ2-5; v_call: TRBV7-6; d_call: .; cdr3_nt: TGTGCCAGCAGCGGGTCAGGGATATGGGAGACCCAGTACTTC; cdr3_aa: CASSGSGIWETQYF
clone_size: few; j_call: TRBJ1-5; v_call: TRBV10-2; d_call: .; cdr3_nt: TGCGCCAGCATGTTGGGCCCTAATCAGCCCCAGCATTTT; cdr3_aa: CASMLGPNQPQHF
clone_size: few; j_call: TRBJ2-7; v_call: TRBV5-1; d_call: TRBD2; cdr3_nt: TGCGCCAGCAGGACTAGCGGGAGTTCCTTTGCCTACGAGCAGTACTTC; cdr3_aa: CASRTSGSSFAYEQYF
clone_size: .; j_call: TRBJ1-2; v_call: TRBV13; d_call: .; cdr3_nt: TGTGCCAGCAGCTTAGGGCGCGAGGAGGGGATAGCCGATGGCTACACCTTC; cdr3_aa: CASSLGREEGIADGYTF
clone_size: .; j_call: TRBJ2-7; v_call: TRBV5-1; d_call: TRBD1; cdr3_nt: TGCGCCAGCAGCCAACCCTCGACAGGGCCCTCCTACGAGCAGTACTTC; cdr3_aa: CASSQPSTGPSYEQYF
clone_size: .; j_call: TRBJ2-5; v_call: TRBV6-6; d_call: .; cdr3_nt: TGTGCCAGCAGTTGGAGACAGGCGGAGACCCAGTACTTC; cdr3_aa: CASSWRQAETQYF
clone_size: .; j_call: TRBJ2-1; v_call: TRBV11-2; d_call: .; cdr3_nt: TGTGCCAGCAGCTTAGACAGGGAGGATGAGCAGTTCTTC; cdr3_aa: CASSLDREDEQFF
clone_size: once; j_call: TRBJ2-7; v_call: TRBV5-1; d_call: TRBD2; cdr3_nt: TGCGCCAGCAGCTTGGGGACTAGCGGGGGCTACGAGCAGTACTTC; cdr3_aa: CASSLGTSGGYEQYF